This T cell receptor (beta chain) was documented in a study of beta chain features in type 1 diabetes. Unmatched junction bases numbered 10, after V lost 6 bases and J lost 5 bases. CDR1 is LNHDA, CDR2 SQIVND, per germline (reference sequence). The CDR3 is 16 residues long. Concerning this clone: Its target is not known.

Per donor, one heparinised blood draw averaged around 0.12 L. Populations obtained by sorting all exceeded 98% purity. The study's findings and limits: Individuals with type 1 diabetes displayed fewer insertions and more deletions at VDJ junctions.

Investigators reverse transcribed all isolated RNA, so they sequenced expressed TCRB transcripts. Mean read depth for naive, central memory and regulatory T cell samples was roughly 4 million reads. Libraries were prepared by immunoSEQ multiplex PCR; TCRdb keeps only in-frame clonotypes and omits some of them. Here the sample spans 130,000 to 150,000 clones, around 50% being singletons. J is TRBJ2-1 and V is TRBV19, with 10 nucleotides matching TRBD1. The sample was Tregs from blood. The source of this sequence is a man aged 18 to 30 in good health. Here the CDR3 DNA reads TGTGCCAGTAGAAATCGATATGGGACAGGGGACAATGAGCAGTTCTTC. Protein product: CASRNRYGTGDNEQFF.